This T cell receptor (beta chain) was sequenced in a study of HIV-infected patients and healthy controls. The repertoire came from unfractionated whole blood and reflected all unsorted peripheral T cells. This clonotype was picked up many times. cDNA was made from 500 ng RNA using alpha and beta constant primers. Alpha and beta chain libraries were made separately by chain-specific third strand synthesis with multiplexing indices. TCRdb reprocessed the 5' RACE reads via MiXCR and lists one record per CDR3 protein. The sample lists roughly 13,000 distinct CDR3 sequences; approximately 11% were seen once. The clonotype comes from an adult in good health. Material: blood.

CDR3 DNA: TGCAGTGCTATAAGCGGGAGGGAGACCTACGAGCAGTACTTC. Its translation: CSAISGRETYEQYF. The V and J genes are TRBV20-1 and TRBJ2-7; 10 nucleotides line up with TRBD2. The CDR3 runs to 14 residues. V lost 4 bases, J lost 2 bases, and 5 bases stayed unmatched. CDR1 is DFQATT and CDR2 is SNEGSKA in the germline V gene (reference sequence).